This T cell receptor (beta chain) was sequenced for a study of T cells in localized non-small cell lung cancer. Whole-study results and caveats: The appearance of a median roughly 61 of the top 100 tumor clones was seen in adjacent lung. Because only a single region of the tumor was sequenced, heterogeneity remains possible.

TCRdb keeps only in-frame clones here, not all; method: immunoSEQ multiplex PCR. The sample comprises over 30,000 clones, less than 80% of which are singletons, and about 35% rests with the top ten. CDR3 length equals 16 residues. CDR1 and CDR2 from the germline V gene are SNHLY and FYNNEI. V lost 6 bases, J lost 3 bases, and 20 bases lay in between. About this clone itself: No antigen is known for it.

The source material was peripheral blood, sampled before any cancer treatment. V and J are TRBV2 and TRBJ2-5; either TRBD1 or TRBD2 may fit D (6 bases each). This TCR derives from a male donor aged 60 or over with stage II squamous cell lung carcinoma. In DNA form, the CDR3 reads TGTGCCAGCAGGAAGGGGGTACTAGGAGGGGAAGAGACCCAGTACTTC. Its translation: CASRKGVLGGEETQYF.